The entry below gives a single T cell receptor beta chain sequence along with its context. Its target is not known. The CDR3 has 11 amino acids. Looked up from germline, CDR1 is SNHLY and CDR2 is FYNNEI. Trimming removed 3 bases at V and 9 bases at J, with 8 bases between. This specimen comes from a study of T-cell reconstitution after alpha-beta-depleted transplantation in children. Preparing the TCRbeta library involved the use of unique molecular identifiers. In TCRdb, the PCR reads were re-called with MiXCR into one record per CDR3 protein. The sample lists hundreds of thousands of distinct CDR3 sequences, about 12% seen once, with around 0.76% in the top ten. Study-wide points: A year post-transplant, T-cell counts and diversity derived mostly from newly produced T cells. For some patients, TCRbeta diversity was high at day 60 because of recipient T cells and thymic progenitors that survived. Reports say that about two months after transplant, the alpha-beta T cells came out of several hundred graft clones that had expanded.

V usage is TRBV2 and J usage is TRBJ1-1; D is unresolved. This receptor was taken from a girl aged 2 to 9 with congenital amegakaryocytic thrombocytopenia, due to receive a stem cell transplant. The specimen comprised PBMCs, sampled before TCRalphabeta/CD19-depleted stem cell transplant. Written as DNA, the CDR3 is TGTGCCAGCAGTGATGGGGTGCAAGCTTTCTTT. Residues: CASSDGVQAFF.